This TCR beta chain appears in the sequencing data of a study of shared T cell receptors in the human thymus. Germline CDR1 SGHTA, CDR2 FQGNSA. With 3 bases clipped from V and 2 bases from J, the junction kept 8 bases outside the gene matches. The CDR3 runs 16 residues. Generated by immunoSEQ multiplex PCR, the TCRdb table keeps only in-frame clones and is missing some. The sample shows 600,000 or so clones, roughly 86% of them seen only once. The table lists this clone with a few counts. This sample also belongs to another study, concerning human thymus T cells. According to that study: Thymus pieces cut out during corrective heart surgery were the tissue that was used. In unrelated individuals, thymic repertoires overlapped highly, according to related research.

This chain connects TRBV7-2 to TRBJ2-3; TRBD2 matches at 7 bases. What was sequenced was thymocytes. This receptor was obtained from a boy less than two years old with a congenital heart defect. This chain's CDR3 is CASSFPRLAYTDTQYF. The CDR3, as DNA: TGTGCCAGCAGCTTCCCTCGACTAGCCTACACAGATACGCAGTATTTT.